The 2 T cell receptor beta chains listed next were all sequenced from one sample in a study of T-cell reconstitution after alpha-beta-depleted transplantation in children. Unique molecular identifiers were incorporated during preparation of the TCRbeta library. Via MiXCR, TCRdb re-called the PCR reads, giving one row per CDR3 protein. This table holds about 120,000 distinct CDR3 sequences, under 25% found once. This sample comprised PBMCs, mostly from graft donor cells, obtained 180 days after TCRalphabeta/CD19-depleted stem cell transplant. The receptors stem from a male patient aged 2 to 9 who had a stem cell transplant for chronic granulomatous disease, so the T cells may come from the graft donor.

This clonotype was seen many times. The chain links TRBV20-1 to TRBJ1-3; the D is unclear. CDR1 and CDR2 from the germline V gene are DFQATT and SNEGSKA (reference sequence). This CDR3 spans 12 amino acids. The V end lost 4 bases, the J end lost 0 bases, and 4 bases lay between the germline ends. This CDR3 is CSAKHSGNTIYF. The DNA for the CDR3 is TGCAGTGCTAAACACTCTGGAAACACCATATATTTT.

The genes are TRBV12-3 or TRBV12-4 and TRBJ1-6; TRBD1 agrees at 8 bases. This CDR3 is 14 amino acids long. Losses at the gene ends were 7 bases for V and 8 bases for J; bases not matched to a gene: 7. DNA for the CDR3: TGTGCCAGCACCTTGACAGGGGCCGATTCACCCCTCCACTTT. Amino acids: CASTLTGADSPLHF.